A single sample gave rise to the 7 T cell receptor beta chains below, sequenced in a study of blood T cell repertoires in COVID-19 (dated by TCRdb to the early 2020s). Library creation used the immunoSEQ multiplex PCR assay. This is the immuneACCESS table as TCRdb keeps it, with only in-frame sequences that have V and J called. A part of the clones is gone; compared with another copy, unresolved V genes explain less than half, and the rest is unexplained. Present in this sample are fewer than 450,000 clones, more than 70% of which were seen just once. 1.2% of the sample goes to the ten largest clones. The specimen sequenced was PBMCs or T cells enriched from blood (not recorded which). The receptors here all came from a woman between 18 and 30 years old who had recovered from COVID-19.

J is TRBJ1-2 and V is TRBV6-5; TRBD1 matches at 7 bases. Germline CDR1 MNHEY, CDR2 SVGAGI. Trimming at V came to 5 bases and at J to 6 bases, leaving 3 bases not matched to a gene. The CDR3 runs to 12 residues. CDR3 region: CASSMTGNGYTF. Here the CDR3 DNA reads TGTGCCAGCAGTATGACAGGGAATGGCTACACCTTC.

The CDR3 nucleotides read TGCGCCAGCCCAGACAGTTGCTACACCTTC. Its protein is CASPDSCYTF. V and J are TRBV10-1 and TRBJ1-2, with D perhaps matching TRBD1 (5 bases). This CDR3 has 10 residues. The ends were cut back, 8 bases at V and 9 bases at J, with 10 bases in the middle. CDR1 is WNHNN and CDR2 is SYGVQD in the germline V gene (reference sequence).

The V call is TRBV2, the J call TRBJ2-7; no firm D call. The V gene lost 3 bases and the J gene lost 7 bases, with 10 bases spanning the gap. The CDR3 runs 12 residues. Germline CDR1 SNHLY, CDR2 FYNNEI. This CDR3 is CASSERSREQYF. The CDR3 coding sequence is TGTGCCAGCAGTGAGCGCTCGAGGGAGCAGTACTTC.

J is TRBJ1-2 and V is TRBV3-1 (or the pseudogene TRBV3-2); 11 bases fit TRBD1. The CDR3 is 16 residues long. V was clipped by 4 bases and J by 1 base; unmatched bases: 5. Germline-derived CDR1 and CDR2 are LGHDT and YNNKEL (reference sequence). CDR3 amino acids: CASSLRTGGFNYGYTF. The CDR3 DNA follows: TGTGCCAGCAGCCTACGGACAGGGGGCTTTAACTATGGCTACACCTTC.

V gene TRBV6-1 combines with J gene TRBJ2-7; the D gene is possibly TRBD2 (5 bases). The CDR3 runs 14 residues. Per the germline V gene, CDR1 is MNHNS and CDR2 is SASEGT. The germline V and J ends were trimmed by 3 bases and 5 bases, with 14 bases remaining between them. The CDR3 here is CASSERAVVHEQYF. CDR3 coding DNA: TGTGCCAGCAGTGAGAGGGCAGTCGTGCACGAGCAGTACTTC.

V usage is TRBV12-5 and J usage is TRBJ2-1; 9 positions match TRBD2. In germline, CDR1 is LGHNT, CDR2 FRNRAP. CDR3 length: 14 amino acids. With 0 bases clipped from V and 6 bases from J, the junction kept 0 bases outside the gene matches. CDR3 in DNA: TGTGCTAGTGGTTTGGTACTAGCGGGCAATGAGCAGTTCTTC. Encoded protein: CASGLVLAGNEQFF. Looking up the rest from reference TRBV12-5 and TRBJ2-1 gives the full variable domain: DARVTQTPRHKVTEMGQEVTMRCQPILGHNTVFWYRQTMMQGLELLAYFRNRAPLDDSGMPKDRFSAEMPDATLATLKIQPSEPRDSAVYFCASGLVLAGNEQFFGPGTRLTVL.

This chain connects TRBV19 to TRBJ2-1, with D possibly matching TRBD2 (6 bases). V gave up 1 base and J gave up 6 bases, with 19 bases separating them. The CDR3 length is 17 residues. The V gene's germline CDR1 is LNHDA and CDR2 SQIVND (reference sequence). The CDR3 DNA follows: TGTGCCAGTAGTATAGTTATTCGGGCAGGGAGGTCCAATGAGCAGTTCTTC. This encodes CASSIVIRAGRSNEQFF.